These T cell receptor beta chains were read from a single sample in a study of OX40 agonist ivuxolimab in advanced cancers. TCRdb keeps only in-frame clones here, not all; method: immunoSEQ multiplex PCR. The data hold tens of thousands of clones, with around 86% observed a single time. Specimen: CD4+ or CD8+ T cells sorted from blood, collected in a trial of the OX40 agonist ivuxolimab. The receptors derive from an adult with an advanced solid tumor such as melanoma, head and neck, liver or kidney cancer. CDR3s include the opening cysteine and the closing phenylalanine or tryptophan. The D gene is left open where the match is weak. For some rows the clone size is stated as once, few or many, or as a class when expanded; others skip it.

clone_size: -
cdr3_length: 14
j_call: TRBJ2-3
d_call: -
v_call: TRBV6-5
cdr3_aa: CASSYTGDTDTQYF
cdr3_nt: TGTGCCAGCAGTTACACCGGGGACACAGATACGCAGTATTTT

clone_size: -
cdr3_length: 15
j_call: TRBJ2-1
d_call: TRBD1
v_call: TRBV2
cdr3_aa: CASSFYRTGGNEQFF
cdr3_nt: TGTGCCAGCAGTTTTTATCGGACAGGGGGCAATGAGCAGTTCTTC

clone_size: -
cdr3_length: 13
j_call: TRBJ1-5
d_call: -
v_call: TRBV7-9
cdr3_aa: CASSLERNQPQHF
cdr3_nt: TGTGCCAGCAGCTTAGAGCGCAATCAGCCCCAGCATTTT

clone_size: -
cdr3_length: 17
j_call: TRBJ2-7
d_call: TRBD1
v_call: TRBV27
cdr3_aa: CASTPRWDRGTSYEQYF
cdr3_nt: TGTGCCAGCACCCCCCGCTGGGACAGGGGCACAAGCTACGAGCAGTACTTC

clone_size: -
cdr3_length: 14
j_call: TRBJ2-5
d_call: -
v_call: TRBV19
cdr3_aa: CASSIGELEETQYF
cdr3_nt: TGTGCCAGTAGTATAGGAGAATTAGAGGAGACCCAGTACTTC

clone_size: -
cdr3_length: 22
j_call: TRBJ2-1
d_call: TRBD2
v_call: TRBV4-3
cdr3_aa: CASGRVGLEGLAGASSYNEQFF
cdr3_nt: TGCGCCAGCGGCCGAGTAGGGTTGGAGGGACTAGCGGGGGCGAGCTCCTACAATGAGCAGTTCTTC

clone_size: -
cdr3_length: 13
j_call: TRBJ2-7
d_call: -
v_call: TRBV5-1
cdr3_aa: CASSLAHNYEQYF
cdr3_nt: TGCGCCAGCAGCTTGGCTCATAATTACGAGCAGTACTTC

clone_size: -
cdr3_length: 15
j_call: TRBJ1-1
d_call: -
v_call: TRBV7-8
cdr3_aa: CASGKVATLNTEAFF
cdr3_nt: TGTGCCAGCGGGAAGGTGGCAACCTTGAACACTGAAGCTTTCTTT

clone_size: -
cdr3_length: 17
j_call: TRBJ1-4
d_call: TRBD1
v_call: TRBV7-8
cdr3_aa: CASSSNRDSATNEKLFF
cdr3_nt: TGTGCCAGCAGCTCTAACCGGGACAGCGCAACTAATGAAAAACTGTTTTTT

clone_size: -
cdr3_length: 15
j_call: TRBJ1-2
d_call: -
v_call: TRBV6-5
cdr3_aa: CASSLKTGNNYGYTF
cdr3_nt: TGTGCCAGCAGTCTCAAAACAGGGAACAACTATGGCTACACCTTC

clone_size: -
cdr3_length: 15
j_call: TRBJ1-4
d_call: -
v_call: TRBV5-1
cdr3_aa: CASSLENPTNEKLFF
cdr3_nt: TGCGCCAGCAGCTTGGAGAACCCAACTAATGAAAAACTGTTTTTT

clone_size: medium-sized
cdr3_length: 14
j_call: TRBJ2-3
d_call: -
v_call: TRBV7-2
cdr3_aa: CASSLGLGPDTQYF
cdr3_nt: TGTGCCAGCAGCTTAGGGCTGGGACCAGATACGCAGTATTTT

clone_size: -
cdr3_length: 15
j_call: TRBJ2-1
d_call: TRBD2
v_call: TRBV7-9
cdr3_aa: CASSLAGGPLNEQFF
cdr3_nt: TGTGCCAGCAGCTTAGCGGGAGGGCCGCTTAATGAGCAGTTCTTC

clone_size: -
cdr3_length: 13
j_call: TRBJ2-7
d_call: -
v_call: TRBV4-3
cdr3_aa: CASSQDGTGEQYF
cdr3_nt: TGCGCCAGCAGCCAAGACGGAACGGGGGAGCAGTACTTC

clone_size: -
cdr3_length: 12
j_call: TRBJ2-7
d_call: -
v_call: TRBV28
cdr3_aa: CASRYRVYEQYF
cdr3_nt: TGTGCCAGCAGATACAGGGTTTACGAGCAGTACTTC

clone_size: -
cdr3_length: 18
j_call: TRBJ2-5
d_call: TRBD2
v_call: TRBV30
cdr3_aa: CAWREREGPLRNQETQYF
cdr3_nt: TGTGCCTGGAGGGAGCGGGAGGGCCCCCTAAGGAACCAAGAGACCCAGTACTTC

clone_size: -
cdr3_length: 15
j_call: TRBJ2-1
d_call: TRBD2
v_call: TRBV9
cdr3_aa: CASSELAGSYNEQFF
cdr3_nt: TGTGCCAGCAGCGAACTAGCGGGATCCTACAATGAGCAGTTCTTC

clone_size: once
cdr3_length: 14
j_call: TRBJ1-2
d_call: -
v_call: TRBV5-6
cdr3_aa: CASSFGQGWGGYTF
cdr3_nt: TGTGCCAGCAGCTTTGGGCAGGGATGGGGTGGCTACACCTTC

clone_size: -
cdr3_length: 16
j_call: TRBJ2-7
d_call: TRBD1
v_call: TRBV10-3
cdr3_aa: CAISGTPGQSSYEQYF
cdr3_nt: TGTGCCATCAGTGGAACGCCGGGACAGAGCTCCTACGAGCAGTACTTC

clone_size: -
cdr3_length: 14
j_call: TRBJ1-1
d_call: TRBD1
v_call: TRBV5-4
cdr3_aa: CASGPGTGHTEAFF
cdr3_nt: TGTGCCAGCGGTCCCGGGACAGGTCACACTGAAGCTTTCTTT

clone_size: once
cdr3_length: 13
j_call: TRBJ2-3
d_call: -
v_call: TRBV28
cdr3_aa: CASSLAAPGTQYF
cdr3_nt: TGTGCCAGCAGTTTAGCGGCCCCGGGTACGCAGTATTTT

clone_size: -
cdr3_length: 15
j_call: TRBJ1-5
d_call: -
v_call: TRBV18
cdr3_aa: CASSTVGQGNQPQHF
cdr3_nt: TGTGCCAGCTCAACGGTGGGTCAGGGCAATCAGCCCCAGCATTTT

clone_size: -
cdr3_length: 14
j_call: TRBJ2-1
d_call: -
v_call: TRBV19
cdr3_aa: CASSTSQGGNEQFF
cdr3_nt: TGTGCCAGTAGTACCTCGCAGGGTGGCAATGAGCAGTTCTTC

clone_size: -
cdr3_length: 16
j_call: TRBJ2-2
d_call: -
v_call: TRBV7-3
cdr3_aa: CASSSGGTLNTGELFF
cdr3_nt: TGTGCCAGCAGCTCCGGGGGGACACTGAACACCGGGGAGCTGTTTTTT

clone_size: -
cdr3_length: 14
j_call: TRBJ2-2
d_call: -
v_call: TRBV19
cdr3_aa: CASKSSKWAGELFF
cdr3_nt: TGTGCCAGTAAGAGTAGCAAGTGGGCCGGGGAGCTGTTTTTT

clone_size: -
cdr3_length: 12
j_call: TRBJ2-7
d_call: -
v_call: TRBV11-2
cdr3_aa: CASGKQVGEQYF
cdr3_nt: TGTGCCAGCGGAAAACAGGTGGGGGAGCAGTACTTC

clone_size: -
cdr3_length: 15
j_call: TRBJ2-1
d_call: TRBD2
v_call: TRBV5-1
cdr3_aa: CASSFSSGSYNEQFF
cdr3_nt: TGCGCCAGCAGCTTTTCTAGCGGGTCCTACAATGAGCAGTTCTTC

clone_size: -
cdr3_length: 12
j_call: TRBJ2-3
d_call: -
v_call: TRBV7-9
cdr3_aa: CASSLTSRPQYF
cdr3_nt: TGTGCCAGCAGCTTGACTAGTCGGCCGCAGTATTTT

clone_size: few
cdr3_length: 19
j_call: TRBJ1-2
d_call: TRBD1
v_call: TRBV13
cdr3_aa: CASSPQGQHGPEGNYGYTF
cdr3_nt: TGTGCCAGCAGCCCCCAGGGACAGCATGGCCCTGAAGGTAACTATGGCTACACCTTC

clone_size: -
cdr3_length: 16
j_call: TRBJ2-7
d_call: TRBD2
v_call: TRBV6-5
cdr3_aa: CASSYPAREGTYEQYF
cdr3_nt: TGTGCCAGCAGTTACCCCGCTAGGGAGGGGACCTACGAGCAGTACTTC

clone_size: once
cdr3_length: 13
j_call: TRBJ2-7
d_call: -
v_call: TRBV6-5
cdr3_aa: CASSYDRRYEQYF
cdr3_nt: TGTGCCAGCAGTTACGACAGGAGGTACGAGCAGTACTTC

clone_size: -
cdr3_length: 16
j_call: TRBJ2-5
d_call: -
v_call: TRBV19
cdr3_aa: CASSPGWLAVQETQYF
cdr3_nt: TGTGCCAGTAGCCCCGGTTGGCTAGCAGTCCAAGAGACCCAGTACTTC

clone_size: -
cdr3_length: 23
j_call: TRBJ2-1
d_call: TRBD1
v_call: TRBV5-1
cdr3_aa: CASSYPIRPGQGRGLAEYNEQFF
cdr3_nt: TGCGCCAGCAGCTACCCGATAAGGCCGGGACAGGGGAGGGGTCTAGCGGAGTACAATGAGCAGTTCTTC

clone_size: -
cdr3_length: 12
j_call: TRBJ1-1
d_call: -
v_call: TRBV25-1
cdr3_aa: CASSIWYGGAFF
cdr3_nt: TGTGCCAGCAGTATCTGGTATGGCGGGGCTTTCTTT

clone_size: once
cdr3_length: 16
j_call: TRBJ2-3
d_call: -
v_call: TRBV28
cdr3_aa: CASSSLGSRVTDTQYF
cdr3_nt: TGTGCCAGCAGTTCCTTGGGTAGCCGAGTCACAGATACGCAGTATTTT

clone_size: -
cdr3_length: 18
j_call: TRBJ2-5
d_call: TRBD2
v_call: TRBV10-2
cdr3_aa: CASSASPLAGGRWETQYF
cdr3_nt: TGCGCCAGCAGTGCTTCACCTCTAGCGGGAGGACGCTGGGAGACCCAGTACTTC

clone_size: -
cdr3_length: 15
j_call: TRBJ1-4
d_call: -
v_call: TRBV19
cdr3_aa: CASRLQGSTNEKLFF
cdr3_nt: TGTGCCAGTAGATTGCAGGGGTCAACTAATGAAAAACTGTTTTTT

clone_size: -
cdr3_length: 13
j_call: TRBJ1-3
d_call: TRBD1
v_call: TRBV7-2
cdr3_aa: CASSSGQANTIYF
cdr3_nt: TGTGCCAGCAGCTCCGGACAGGCAAACACCATATATTTT

clone_size: -
cdr3_length: 13
j_call: TRBJ2-5
d_call: -
v_call: TRBV5-1
cdr3_aa: CASSLRDQETQYF
cdr3_nt: TGCGCCAGCAGCCTCCGGGACCAAGAGACCCAGTACTTC

clone_size: -
cdr3_length: 14
j_call: TRBJ1-2
d_call: -
v_call: TRBV2
cdr3_aa: CASSESDILRGYTF
cdr3_nt: TGTGCCAGCAGTGAGTCGGACATCCTCCGGGGCTACACCTTC

clone_size: -
cdr3_length: 16
j_call: TRBJ2-7
d_call: -
v_call: TRBV19
cdr3_aa: CASRKSGNPGTYEQYF
cdr3_nt: TGTGCCAGTAGAAAATCGGGCAACCCAGGGACCTACGAGCAGTACTTC

clone_size: -
cdr3_length: 16
j_call: TRBJ2-2
d_call: TRBD1
v_call: TRBV11-3
cdr3_aa: CASSLEGTANTGELFF
cdr3_nt: TGTGCCAGCAGCTTAGAAGGGACAGCGAACACCGGGGAGCTGTTTTTT

clone_size: -
cdr3_length: 15
j_call: TRBJ2-7
d_call: TRBD2
v_call: TRBV27
cdr3_aa: CASSAGTSGRYEQYF
cdr3_nt: TGTGCCAGCAGTGCGGGGACTAGCGGGAGATACGAGCAGTACTTC

clone_size: few
cdr3_length: 16
j_call: TRBJ2-2
d_call: TRBD2
v_call: TRBV4-1
cdr3_aa: CASSTEGAGAVGELFF
cdr3_nt: TGCGCCAGCAGCACGGAAGGGGCGGGAGCTGTTGGGGAGCTGTTTTTT

clone_size: -
cdr3_length: 13
j_call: TRBJ2-7
d_call: -
v_call: TRBV11-2
cdr3_aa: CASSPSPGYEQYF
cdr3_nt: TGTGCCAGCAGCCCCTCCCCAGGGTACGAGCAGTACTTC

clone_size: -
cdr3_length: 15
j_call: TRBJ1-5
d_call: -
v_call: TRBV7-2
cdr3_aa: CASSLRVTNNQPQHF
cdr3_nt: TGTGCCAGCAGCTTAAGGGTGACGAACAATCAGCCCCAGCATTTT

clone_size: once
cdr3_length: 12
j_call: TRBJ2-1
d_call: -
v_call: TRBV30
cdr3_aa: CAWSVPYNEQFF
cdr3_nt: TGTGCCTGGAGTGTACCGTACAATGAGCAGTTCTTC

clone_size: -
cdr3_length: 12
j_call: TRBJ2-1
d_call: -
v_call: TRBV7-3
cdr3_aa: CASSQTLGHEFF
cdr3_nt: TGTGCCAGCAGCCAGACTTTGGGGCACGAGTTCTTC

clone_size: few
cdr3_length: 16
j_call: TRBJ2-1
d_call: TRBD2
v_call: TRBV29-1
cdr3_aa: CSVEKRLAGGVDEQFF
cdr3_nt: TGCAGCGTTGAGAAAAGACTAGCGGGAGGTGTAGATGAGCAGTTCTTC